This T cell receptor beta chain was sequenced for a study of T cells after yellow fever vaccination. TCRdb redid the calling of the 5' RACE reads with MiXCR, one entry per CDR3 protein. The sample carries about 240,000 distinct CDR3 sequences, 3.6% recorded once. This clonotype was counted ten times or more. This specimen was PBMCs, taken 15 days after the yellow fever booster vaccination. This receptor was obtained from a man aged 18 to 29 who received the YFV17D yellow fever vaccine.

DNA for the CDR3: TGCGCCAGCAGCAGCATTACTAGCGGGGGGATCCTTAGACAAGAGACCCAGTACTTC. It yields the protein CASSSITSGGILRQETQYF. The chain employs TRBV5-1 and TRBJ2-5; TRBD2 matches at 12 bases. Trimming took 4 bases from V and 2 from J; bases not matched to a gene: 15. CDR1 is SGHRS and CDR2 is YFSETQ in the germline V gene. The CDR3 extends over 19 amino acids. Full variable domain (outside the CDR3, taken from reference TRBV5-1 and TRBJ2-5): KAGVTQTPRYLIKTRGQQVTLSCSPISGHRSVSWYQQTPGQGLQFLFEYFSETQRNKGNFPGRFSGRQFSNSRSEMNVSTLELGDSALYLCASSSITSGGILRQETQYFGPGTRLLVL.